The rows below give T cell receptor beta chains drawn from one sample of a study of T-cell memory formation after mild COVID-19. TCRdb fed the 5' RACE reads into MiXCR, producing one record per CDR3 protein. Among roughly 100,000 distinct CDR3 sequences, around an eighth were seen once, and the ten largest hold approximately 26%. The sample was PBMCs or a T cell subset sorted from them (not recorded which). These receptor sequences come from an adult woman who had mild COVID-19 (a few samples of this study predate the infection). Cell type and time point are not known. CDR3s include the opening cysteine and the closing phenylalanine or tryptophan. The order of the fields is V gene, J gene, CDR3 protein.

TRBV11-2,TRBJ2-1,CASSPTRAGLAGGEEFF
TRBV5-6,TRBJ2-3,CASSLIWGGGTDTQYF
TRBV6-4,TRBJ2-2,CASKGVASGELFF
TRBV19,TRBJ2-2,CASSPLGWTGELFF
TRBV7-8,TRBJ2-5,CASSSRLAGMTVETQYF
TRBV12-3/TRBV12-4,TRBJ2-1,CASTLTRSPYNEQFF
TRBV19,TRBJ2-7,CASSIVGGSEEQYF
TRBV7-2,TRBJ2-3,CASSLIRASTDTQYF
TRBV13,TRBJ2-1,CASTIEGTSGMSYNEQFF
TRBV4-1,TRBJ2-1,CASSHGGTYNEQFF
TRBV7-9,TRBJ2-1,CATISVVAGGDEQFF
TRBV7-6,TRBJ1-3,CASSPSSGNTIYF